The source of this TCR beta chain is a study of metastatic and nonmetastatic thyroid tumors. Across the study: From malignant and benign thyroid patients, repertoires in blood and in tumor or nodule tissue were compared. Study conclusions and caveats: Benign nodules were reported to have significantly lower TCR beta diversity than malignant thyroid tumors, in blood and tumor.

This clone was detected many times. The antigen is unknown. Original data processing: In papillary thyroid cancer, a distant-metastasis classifier was built using CDR3 differences across clinicopathological groups. With MiXCR, TCRdb reprocessed the PCR reads. TCRdb, rather than the study authors, made the V and J calls. The sample carries under 95,000 clones, approximately 9% recorded once. Germline loops: CDR1 MGHRA, CDR2 YSYEKL. V lost 5 bases and J 0 bases, leaving 8 bases between the germline ends. The CDR3 has 14 residues. No treatment of any kind had been given to any patient before thyroid surgery.

The chain couples TRBV4-1 to TRBJ1-3, with a tentative D call TRBD1 (6 bases). The clonotype comes from a female donor with papillary thyroid cancer or a benign thyroid nodule (not recorded which). Some clones in this sample may be carry-over from other donors' samples. Sequencing used blood. The CDR3 DNA follows: TGCGCCAGCAGCAGGGGGAGCTCTGGAAACACCATATATTTT. Translating gives CASSRGSSGNTIYF.